These 17 T cell receptor beta chains share one sample of origin, sequenced in a study of spatial heterogeneity in lung cancer. Study-level results: Mutation tallies in tumors tracked expanded intratumoral alpha and beta TCR counts.

Via MiXCR, TCRdb re-called the 5' RACE reads, giving one row per CDR3 protein. The sample lists some 14,000 distinct CDR3 sequences, about 3.2% seen once, with 15% to 20% in the top ten. Time point: sample taken at primary tumor resection. These receptors' antigens are unknown. The sample was lung tumor tissue, taken at surgery. The receptors stem from a male donor with early-stage non-small cell lung cancer.

This clonotype was found many times. The rearrangement uses TRBV20-1 and TRBJ2-3, with 9 bases fitting TRBD2. The V segment lost 2 bases and the J segment 1 base; nucleotides outside the gene matches: 7. CDR3 length equals 16 residues. Looked up from germline, CDR1 is DFQATT and CDR2 is SNEGSKA (reference sequence). This CDR3 is CSARLGAGGGTDTQYF. As DNA, the CDR3 is TGCAGTGCTAGACTTGGAGCGGGGGGCGGCACAGATACGCAGTATTTT.

This clonotype was seen repeatedly, ten times or more. V and J are TRBV7-2 and TRBJ2-7; weak D call: TRBD2 (5 bases). The V end was cut by 10 bases, the J end by 3 bases, with 16 bases between. The V gene's germline CDR1 is SGHTA and CDR2 FQGNSA. The CDR3 sequence is 13 residues long. In DNA, the CDR3 is TGTGCCACTGAAAGGCTAGCTGACTACGAGCAGTACTTC. Protein product: CATERLADYEQYF.

This clonotype was found many times. The chain links TRBV10-3 to TRBJ2-7, with TRBD1 as a possible D gene (6 bases). CDR3 length: 12 residues. Trimming pared 6 bases from V and 4 bases from J, leaving 10 bases between. CDR1 ENHRY and CDR2 SYGVKD come from the germline V gene. As DNA, the CDR3 is TGTGCCATCAGGGGCACAGGGTACGAGCAGTACTTC. Translating it yields CAIRGTGYEQYF.

In this sample, this clonotype turned up a few times. V gene TRBV6-2 or TRBV6-3 combines with J gene TRBJ1-1; tentatively, D is TRBD1 (5 bases). V was shortened by 6 bases and J by 5 bases, with 16 bases between the two germline ends. CDR1 and CDR2 from the germline V gene are MNHEY and SVGEGT. The CDR3 consists of 14 residues. CDR3 coding DNA: TGTGCCAGCAGAGCGCAGGGAGTTGGAACTGAAGCTTTCTTT. Protein: CASRAQGVGTEAFF.

This clonotype was counted at least ten times. The CDR3 nucleotides are TGTGCCAGCAGTTTTAGGCGGGGGGTCCAGGCGAACACTGAAGCTTTCTTT. This sequence encodes CASSFRRGVQANTEAFF. This chain uses TRBV12-3 or TRBV12-4 with TRBJ1-1; maybe TRBD1 (5 bases). CDR3 length: 17 amino acids. The V end lost 3 bases, the J end lost 1 base, and 18 bases lay between the germline ends.

This clonotype was picked up many times. The chain has TRBV7-2 and TRBJ1-2; D is uncertain. The CDR3 is 14 residues long. Per germline, CDR1 SGHTA and CDR2 FQGNSA. Trimming cost V 1 base and J 4 bases, with 10 bases left between them. The CDR3 sequence: CASSLVTGSYGYTF. In DNA, the CDR3 is TGTGCCAGCAGCTTAGTTACCGGGAGCTATGGCTACACCTTC.

This clonotype has at least ten counts. V and J are TRBV29-1 and TRBJ1-2; 7 bases match TRBD1. This CDR3 comprises 11 residues. V was pared by 7 bases and J by 6 bases, with 5 bases of the junction left unmatched. Per the germline V gene, CDR1 is SQVTM and CDR2 is ANQGSEA. CDR3 protein: CSGQGSNGYTF. DNA for the CDR3: TGCAGCGGACAGGGAAGCAATGGCTACACCTTC.

The V and J genes are TRBV7-6 and TRBJ2-3; D not resolved. V was clipped by 1 base and J by 1 base, with 6 bases between them. The CDR3 has 14 residues. The germline V gene has CDR1 SGHVS and CDR2 FNYEAQ. Written as DNA, the CDR3 is TGTGCCAGCAGCTTAGAGGTGGGCACAGATACGCAGTATTTT. The encoded protein is CASSLEVGTDTQYF.

The table lists this clonotype with many counts. The V call is TRBV14, the J call TRBJ2-5; D is undetermined. This CDR3 is built from 14 residues. Germline CDR1 SGHDN, CDR2 FVKESK. The ends were cut back, 4 bases at V and 2 bases at J, with 11 bases in the middle. The chain's CDR3 is CASSLTTPQETQYF. The CDR3 coding sequence is TGTGCCAGCAGCCTGACGACACCGCAAGAGACCCAGTACTTC.

This clonotype was picked up many times. This chain uses TRBV5-5 with TRBJ1-1; no firm D call. Per germline, CDR1 SGHKS and CDR2 YYEKEE (reference sequence). The CDR3 loop spans 14 amino acids. The V end lost 5 bases, the J end lost 5 bases, and 16 bases lay between the germline ends. The CDR3 DNA reads as TGTGCCAGCAGACCCGGGCCAGCGATAACTGAAGCTTTCTTT. Protein product: CASRPGPAITEAFF.

This clonotype was picked up many times. V and J are TRBV19 and TRBJ2-3; 8 nucleotides line up with TRBD2. CDR3 length equals 19 residues. CDR1 is LNHDA and CDR2 is SQIVND in the germline V gene (reference sequence). V dropped 6 bases and J dropped 2; count of bases not matched to a gene: 19. The CDR3 protein is CASRSHPRGGGGNTDTQYF. As DNA, the CDR3 is TGTGCCAGTAGGTCACACCCCAGAGGAGGCGGGGGGAACACAGATACGCAGTATTTT.

This clonotype was counted only a few times. V is TRBV28 and J is TRBJ2-5, with 10 bases aligning to TRBD1. Germline CDR1 reads MDHEN; CDR2 reads SYDVKM. The CDR3 extends over 15 amino acids. Losses at the gene ends were 5 bases for V and 5 bases for J; bases not matched to a gene: 8. CDR3 sequence (DNA): TGTGCCAGCAGTCGCCCGGGACAGGGGCTGGAGACCCAGTACTTC. It encodes CASSRPGQGLETQYF.

This clonotype was seen at least ten times. The rearrangement joins TRBV20-1 to TRBJ1-2, with a tentative D call TRBD1 (5 bases). The CDR3 is 14 residues long. Between the trimmed V and J ends, which lost 2 bases and 3 bases, there was a span of 13 bases. Germline lookup yields CDR1 DFQATT and CDR2 SNEGSKA (reference sequence). The CDR3: CSARISGRHYGYTF. Here the CDR3 DNA reads TGCAGTGCTAGAATTTCGGGACGGCACTATGGCTACACCTTC.

This clonotype came up many times. This chain connects TRBV3-1 to TRBJ1-1; D remains ambiguous. The V and J ends lost 6 bases and 3 bases respectively, with 8 bases between them. Germline V gene data show CDR1 as LGHDT and CDR2 as YNNKEL (reference sequence). The CDR3 runs 12 residues. DNA for the CDR3: TGTGCCAGCAGTTGGGGAGACACTGAAGCTTTCTTT. Protein product: CASSWGDTEAFF.

This clonotype was seen many times. V gene TRBV9 combines with J gene TRBJ2-5, with TRBD2 identical over 11 bases. CDR1 is SGDLS, CDR2 YYNGEE, per germline. The J segment lost 13 bases and the V segment lost 0 bases, leaving 8 bases of the junction unmatched. The CDR3 is 14 amino acids. CDR3 residues: CASSVEGLADPAYF. Here the CDR3 DNA reads TGTGCCAGCAGCGTAGAGGGACTAGCGGACCCCGCGTACTTC.

Ten or more counts support this clonotype. The J gene is TRBJ2-1, the V gene TRBV20-1; D unresolved. CDR1 and CDR2 (germline): DFQATT, SNEGSKA (reference sequence). The CDR3 runs to 12 residues. This CDR3 reads CSTEPRTMEQFF. The CDR3 coding sequence is TGCAGCACAGAACCGCGTACAATGGAGCAGTTCTTC.

This clonotype was picked up a small number of times. This rearrangement joins TRBV20-1 to TRBJ1-2; D may be TRBD1 (5 bases). Germline V CDR1 and CDR2: DFQATT, SNEGSKA (reference sequence). The V end lost 1 base, the J end lost 6 bases, and 12 bases lay between the germline ends. This CDR3 comprises 13 residues. The CDR3 coding sequence is TGCAGTGCTAGAGGGAGGGGATCAGATGGCTACACCTTC. Residues: CSARGRGSDGYTF.